The 31 T cell receptor beta chains reported below all come from one sample, sequenced in a study of cytomegalovirus exposure and HLA in healthy donors. With 60 Vbeta and 13 Jbeta primers, the PCR was carried out. Produced via immunoSEQ multiplex PCR; TCRdb's table is partial and in-frame only. The sample lists roughly 180,000 clones, around 80% seen once, with roughly 5% in the top ten. The sequenced sample was PBMCs. All receptors come from a man younger than 35 in good health and CMV-seronegative.

Regarding this clone: The junction departs from the called germline gene at one end, perhaps through a read error. The chain uses TRBV7-9 and TRBJ1-2; perhaps TRBD1 as D (5 bases). CDR3 length equals 12 residues. Germline values: CDR1 SEHNR, CDR2 FQNEAQ (reference sequence). CDR3 residues: CSSSSDRSGYTF. In DNA form, the CDR3 reads TGTTCCAGCAGCTCAGACAGATCCGGCTACACCTTC. Drawing the rest from reference TRBV7-9 and TRBJ1-2, the complete variable domain is DTGVSQNPRHKITKRGQNVTFRCDPISEHNRLYWYRQTLGQGPEFLTYFQNEAQLEKSRLLSDRFSAERPKGSFSTLEIQRTEQGDSAMYLCSSSSDRSGYTFGSGTRLTVV.

The chain is built from TRBV2 and TRBJ1-2, with 9 bases matching TRBD1. Germline V gene sequence: CDR1 SNHLY, CDR2 FYNNEI. The CDR3 contains 13 residues. The V gene end was trimmed by 10 bases and the J gene end by 3 bases; junction bases not matched to a gene: 6. In DNA, the CDR3 is TGTGCCAACAGGGACAGGGACGACTATGGCTACACCTTC. It codes for CANRDRDDYGYTF.

This clone was seen a few times. The chain carries TRBV4-1 and TRBJ2-3; 11 nucleotides line up with TRBD2. After removal of 2 bases from V and 2 bases from J, the junction contained 15 bases not matched to a gene. This CDR3 comprises 20 residues. Germline V gene lookup returns CDR1 MGHRA and CDR2 YSYEKL. The CDR3: CASSQPGLAGPSRTTDTQYF. For the CDR3, the DNA is TGCGCCAGCAGCCAACCCGGACTAGCGGGCCCCTCCCGAACCACAGATACGCAGTATTTT.

The V gene is TRBV29-1, the J gene TRBJ1-2; 10 bases agree with TRBD1. Germline loops: CDR1 SQVTM, CDR2 ANQGSEA. This CDR3 has 15 amino acids. J gave up 3 bases and V 1 base, and 5 bases lay outside the gene matches. CDR3 region: CSVEGGQGPYYGYTF. CDR3 nucleotide sequence: TGCAGCGTTGAAGGGGGACAGGGGCCTTACTATGGCTACACCTTC.

This chain joins TRBV7-8 and TRBJ1-2, with D possibly matching TRBD1 (6 bases). Germline V gene sequence: CDR1 SGHVS, CDR2 FQNEAQ. V was shortened by 0 bases and J by 5 bases, with 19 bases between the two germline ends. The CDR3 loop spans 17 amino acids. In DNA, the CDR3 is TGTGCCAGCAGCTTAGCCGGCAGGGGCCCCTTAGTGTATGGCTACACCTTC. Its protein is CASSLAGRGPLVYGYTF.

The chain has TRBV2 and TRBJ2-5; D may be TRBD2 (7 bases). The germline CDR1 and CDR2 sequences are SNHLY and FYNNEI. The CDR3 loop spans 14 amino acids. With 3 bases removed from V and 5 bases from J, the gap between germline ends came to 13 bases. The CDR3 DNA is TGTGCCAGCAGTGATGGGGGGGCGGGGGAGACCCAGTACTTC. Encoded protein: CASSDGGAGETQYF.

V and J are TRBV5-1 and TRBJ2-7, with D perhaps matching TRBD2 (6 bases). With 0 bases removed from V and 2 bases from J, the gap between germline ends came to 9 bases. The CDR3 covers 14 residues. Per germline, CDR1 SGHRS and CDR2 YFSETQ. CDR3 sequence: CASSLDGGTYEQYF. DNA of the CDR3: TGCGCCAGCAGCTTGGACGGGGGTACCTACGAGCAGTACTTC.

This clone was counted only a few times. The V gene is TRBV6-1, the J gene TRBJ2-6, with a tentative D call TRBD1 (5 bases). The V and J ends lost 3 bases and 1 base respectively, with 10 bases between them. Germline V lookup: CDR1 MNHNS, CDR2 SASEGT. This CDR3 spans 16 amino acids. The CDR3 DNA reads as TGTGCCAGCAGTGACACGTCAGGGTCTGGGGCCAACGTCCTGACTTTC. Protein: CASSDTSGSGANVLTF.

V gene TRBV9 combines with J gene TRBJ2-2, with D hard to call. The CDR3 is made up of 14 amino acids. Trimming pared 4 bases from V and 5 bases from J, leaving 12 bases between. Germline CDR1 and CDR2: SGDLS and YYNGEE. The CDR3 here is CASSPKHGTGELFF. The DNA for the CDR3 is TGTGCCAGCAGCCCAAAGCACGGTACCGGGGAGCTGTTTTTT. Full variable domain (outside the CDR3, taken from reference TRBV9 and TRBJ2-2): DSGVTQTPKHLITATGQRVTLRCSPRSGDLSVYWYQQSLDQGLQFLIQYYNGEERAKGNILERFSAQQFPDLHSELNLSSLELGDSALYFCASSPKHGTGELFFGEGSRLTVL.

The V call is TRBV9, the J call TRBJ2-2; possible D gene TRBD1, 6 bases. V shed 3 bases and J shed 2 bases, with 11 bases lying between them. Germline loops: CDR1 SGDLS, CDR2 YYNGEE. The CDR3 is 15 residues long. The CDR3 nucleotides are TGTGCCAGCAGCGACCGGGACATAAACACCGGGGAGCTGTTTTTT. It specifies CASSDRDINTGELFF. The entire variable domain, with the rest obtained from reference TRBV9 and TRBJ2-2, is as follows: DSGVTQTPKHLITATGQRVTLRCSPRSGDLSVYWYQQSLDQGLQFLIQYYNGEERAKGNILERFSAQQFPDLHSELNLSSLELGDSALYFCASSDRDINTGELFFGEGSRLTVL.

This clone is a singleton in its sample. The chain joins TRBV5-1 to TRBJ2-2; D is perhaps TRBD2 (5 bases). There are 18 residues in the CDR3. Germline CDR1 SGHRS, CDR2 YFSETQ. Trimming cost V 4 bases and J 0 bases, with 19 bases left between them. CDR3 amino acids: CASSRRGWEAANTGELFF. The CDR3 nucleotides read TGCGCCAGCAGCCGACGGGGTTGGGAAGCGGCGAACACCGGGGAGCTGTTTTTT.

In this sample, this clone turned up once. The chain links TRBV7-8 to TRBJ2-3; 7 nucleotides agree with TRBD2. The V gene's germline CDR1 is SGHVS and CDR2 FQNEAQ. This CDR3 has 14 amino acids. V lost 8 bases and J lost 4; bases outside the gene matches: 9. The CDR3 reads CASLGREGSDTQYF. In DNA, the CDR3 is TGTGCCAGCCTTGGGAGGGAAGGGTCAGATACGCAGTATTTT.

This rearrangement joins TRBV7-2 to TRBJ1-5; tentatively, D is TRBD1 (6 bases). Trimming removed 5 bases at V and 4 bases at J, with 12 bases between. The CDR3 covers 14 residues. The V gene's germline CDR1 is SGHTA and CDR2 FQGNSA. CDR3 amino acids: CASSPYRDNQPQHF. CDR3 nucleotide sequence: TGTGCCAGCAGCCCCTACAGGGATAATCAGCCCCAGCATTTT.

The chain joins TRBV19 to TRBJ2-2, with D possibly TRBD2 on 5 matching bases. The V end lost 7 bases, the J end lost 0 bases, and 9 bases lay between the germline ends. Germline V gene lookup returns CDR1 LNHDA and CDR2 SQIVND (reference sequence). The CDR3 length is 14 residues. In DNA form, the CDR3 reads TGTGCCAGTAAAGCAGCGGCGAACACCGGGGAGCTGTTTTTT. Residues: CASKAAANTGELFF.

The V and J genes are TRBV9 and TRBJ2-7; 9 bases align to TRBD1. CDR1 is SGDLS, CDR2 YYNGEE, per germline. The CDR3 sequence is 14 residues long. The ends lost 3 bases at V and 6 bases at J; junction bases unmatched: 7. CDR3 DNA sequence: TGTGCCAGCAGCGAGACAGGGGGAGATATCGAGCAGTACTTC. Translation gives CASSETGGDIEQYF. Based on the CDR3 plus reference TRBV9 and TRBJ2-7, the full variable domain is DSGVTQTPKHLITATGQRVTLRCSPRSGDLSVYWYQQSLDQGLQFLIQYYNGEERAKGNILERFSAQQFPDLHSELNLSSLELGDSALYFCASSETGGDIEQYFGPGTRLTVT.

CDR3 sequence: CASSYQGSTEAFF. The CDR3, as DNA: TGCGCCAGCAGTTATCAGGGGAGCACTGAAGCTTTCTTT. The V call is TRBV5-1, the J call TRBJ1-1, with a tentative D call TRBD1 (6 bases). The CDR3 length is 13 residues. Per germline, CDR1 SGHRS and CDR2 YFSETQ. Between the trimmed V and J ends, which lost 5 bases and 4 bases, there was a span of 12 bases.

This chain links TRBV27 with TRBJ1-2; no clear D. The CDR3 is 16 residues long. Germline values: CDR1 MNHEY, CDR2 SMNVEV (reference sequence). The ends were cut back, 2 bases at V and 1 base at J, with 14 bases in the middle. The CDR3 DNA follows: TGTGCCAGCAGTTTAGTCCCACCTAGAGTTAACTATGGCTACACCTTC. The encoded protein is CASSLVPPRVNYGYTF.

The CDR3 here is CASSNPRDTVENEQFF. As DNA, the CDR3 is TGCGCCAGCAGCAACCCACGGGACACCGTCGAGAATGAGCAGTTCTTC. The chain couples TRBV4-1 to TRBJ2-1; D possibly corresponds to TRBD1 (6 bases). This CDR3 contains 16 residues. V was pared by 5 bases and J by 7 bases, with 21 bases between. Germline V CDR1 and CDR2: MGHRA, YSYEKL.

This chain uses TRBV7-2 with TRBJ1-1; possible D gene TRBD1, 5 bases. The CDR3 is 16 residues long. Germline V gene sequence: CDR1 SGHTA, CDR2 FQGNSA. V was clipped by 1 base and J by 1 base, with 13 bases between them. CDR3 DNA: TGTGCCAGCAGCTTAGTGGGCAGGGTCGGGAACACTGAAGCTTTCTTT. Its protein is CASSLVGRVGNTEAFF.

The CDR3 region has the DNA TGTGCCTGGAGTGTTCGACAGAACACTGAAGCTTTCTTT. Translating gives CAWSVRQNTEAFF. The rearrangement uses TRBV30 and TRBJ1-1, with D unclear. This CDR3 is built from 13 residues. V was cut by 0 bases and J by 1 base, with 6 bases left in between. CDR1 is GTSNPN, CDR2 SVGIG, per germline (reference sequence).

The chain employs TRBV6-4 and TRBJ1-6; 9 bases are a match to TRBD1. Germline V gene sequence: CDR1 MRHNA, CDR2 SNTAGT. V shed 6 bases and J 6 bases; nucleotides not matched to a gene: 12. The CDR3 is 17 amino acids. The CDR3 sequence is CASSLERQGEINSPLHF. CDR3 sequence (DNA): TGTGCCAGCAGCCTCGAAAGACAGGGGGAAATTAATTCACCCCTCCACTTT.

The table lists this clone with a few counts. The chain employs TRBV6-5 and TRBJ1-3; TRBD1 might be the D (6 bases). Germline V lookup: CDR1 MNHEY, CDR2 SVGAGI. This CDR3 region has 16 residues. Trimming took off 2 bases at V and 2 bases at J, with 13 bases between the two ends. CDR3 region: CASSYAAGATGNTIYF. The CDR3 nucleotides read TGTGCCAGCAGTTACGCGGCGGGGGCCACTGGAAACACCATATATTTT.

This chain links TRBV27 with TRBJ2-1, with 9 bases that match TRBD2. The CDR3 spans 15 residues. The ends lost 5 bases at V and 5 bases at J; junction bases unmatched: 7. CDR1 is MNHEY, CDR2 SMNVEV, per germline (reference sequence). CDR3 loop: CASSIRGGAHNEQFF. The CDR3 nucleotides are TGTGCCAGCAGTATCCGCGGGGGGGCCCACAATGAGCAGTTCTTC.

The chain is built from TRBV29-1 and TRBJ1-1; TRBD1 matches at 10 bases. This CDR3 is built from 13 residues. Germline values: CDR1 SQVTM, CDR2 ANQGSEA. Losses at the gene ends were 6 bases for V and 6 bases for J; bases not matched to a gene: 7. As DNA, the CDR3 is TGCAGCGTCACTGACAGGGGGCAAGCTGAAGCTTTCTTT. Its protein product is CSVTDRGQAEAFF.

This clone appeared once. The V call is TRBV7-9, the J call TRBJ2-2, with 9 bases fitting TRBD2. CDR3 size: 17 residues. Trimming removed 1 base from V and 1 base from J; junction bases left unmatched: 4. Germline CDR1 reads SEHNR; CDR2 reads FQNEAQ (reference sequence). CDR3 DNA: TGTGCCAGCAGCTTAGGCCTAGCGGGATTGAACACCGGGGAGCTGTTTTTT. Its protein product is CASSLGLAGLNTGELFF.

This chain links TRBV9 with TRBJ1-1; possible D gene TRBD1, 5 bases. CDR1 is SGDLS and CDR2 is YYNGEE in the germline V gene. V was trimmed by 4 bases and J by 2 bases, leaving 18 bases between them. The CDR3 is 16 residues long. The CDR3 DNA sequence: TGTGCCAGCAGCTCAACCACACAGGTTAAAAACACTGAAGCTTTCTTT. Amino acids: CASSSTTQVKNTEAFF.

This clone was picked up a small number of times. The V gene is TRBV19, the J gene TRBJ1-6, with 7 bases aligning to TRBD1. V lost 8 bases to trimming and J lost 10 bases; unmatched junction nucleotides: 5. Germline values: CDR1 LNHDA, CDR2 SQIVND (reference sequence). CDR3 length: 12 residues. Here the CDR3 DNA reads TGTGCCAGTGGCACAGGGGAGTCACCCCTCCACTTT. Translating it yields CASGTGESPLHF.

Ten or more counts support this clone. The rearrangement joins TRBV6-4 to TRBJ2-2; 9 positions agree with TRBD2. The CDR3 totals 15 residues. CDR1 and CDR2 (germline): MRHNA, SNTAGT. Trimming removed 4 bases from V and 1 base from J; junction bases left unmatched: 1. CDR3 nucleotide sequence: TGTGCCAGCAGTGCGACTAGCGGGAACACCGGGGAGCTGTTTTTT. The encoded protein is CASSATSGNTGELFF.

This clone occurred once. The chain carries TRBV2 and TRBJ1-1; TRBD1 might be the D (5 bases). The length of the CDR3 is 11 residues. From germline, CDR1 is SNHLY and CDR2 FYNNEI. Trimming cost V 6 bases and J 8 bases, with 10 bases left between them. The CDR3 protein is CASRFGQEAFF. CDR3 sequence (DNA): TGTGCCAGCAGATTCGGACAAGAAGCTTTCTTT.

V and J are TRBV5-5 and TRBJ2-7; 7 bases map to TRBD1. Germline CDR1 reads SGHKS; CDR2 reads YYEKEE (reference sequence). This CDR3 contains 15 residues. The junction had 9 bases not matched to a gene; V was cut back by 4 bases and J by 2 bases. For the CDR3, the DNA is TGTGCCAGCAGCCCCCTAGGGGACAGCACCTACGAGCAGTACTTC. It is translated as CASSPLGDSTYEQYF.

The chain employs TRBV6-1 and TRBJ1-1; D not resolved. The CDR3 covers 13 residues. Trimming took off 6 bases at V and 1 base at J, with 9 bases between the two ends. Germline CDR1 is MNHNS and CDR2 is SASEGT. CDR3 amino acids: CASRRGRNTEAFF. The CDR3 DNA follows: TGTGCCAGCAGACGAGGAAGGAACACTGAAGCTTTCTTT.